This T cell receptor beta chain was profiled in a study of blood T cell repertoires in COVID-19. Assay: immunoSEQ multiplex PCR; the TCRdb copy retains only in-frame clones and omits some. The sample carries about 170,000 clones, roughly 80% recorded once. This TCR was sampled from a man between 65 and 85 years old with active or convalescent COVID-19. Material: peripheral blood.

The CDR3 loop is CASSQGQGCTGELFF. CDR3 nucleotides: TGTGCCAGCAGCCAGGGACAGGGGTGCACCGGGGAGCTGTTTTTT. The J gene is TRBJ2-2, the V gene TRBV6-7; 10 nucleotides align to TRBD1. TRBV6-7 is flagged as an ORF with uncertain function. The CDR3 sequence is 15 residues long. The J segment lost 4 bases and the V segment lost 6 bases, leaving 5 bases of the junction unmatched.